Here is one T cell receptor (beta chain) with its context. The CDR3 contains 14 residues. Trimming removed 6 bases from V and 0 bases from J, with 10 bases in between. Germline CDR1 and CDR2: SGHNT and YENEEA. This specimen comes from a study of blood T cells in healthy people across ages. Using a J-beta primer mix together with a sample-barcoded 5' primer, a second PCR was run for about 7 to 12 cycles. TCRdb fed the 5' RACE reads into MiXCR, producing one record per CDR3 protein. The table has 650,000 to 800,000 distinct CDR3 sequences, under 45% seen once; the top ten hold around 18%. Sequenced material: blood. V and J are TRBV11-3 and TRBJ2-3; D call uncertain. This sequence was found in a man between 60 and 70 years old in good health. CDR3 sequence (DNA): TGTGCCAGCAGTAAAGTACTCAGCACAGATACGCAGTATTTT. Translated, it gives CASSKVLSTDTQYF. Based on the CDR3 plus reference TRBV11-3 and TRBJ2-3, the full variable domain is EAGVVQSPRYKIIEKKQPVAFWCNPISGHNTLYWYLQNLGQGPELLIRYENEEAVDDSQLPKDRFSAERLKGVDSTLKIQPAELGDSAVYLCASSKVLSTDTQYFGPGTRLTVL.